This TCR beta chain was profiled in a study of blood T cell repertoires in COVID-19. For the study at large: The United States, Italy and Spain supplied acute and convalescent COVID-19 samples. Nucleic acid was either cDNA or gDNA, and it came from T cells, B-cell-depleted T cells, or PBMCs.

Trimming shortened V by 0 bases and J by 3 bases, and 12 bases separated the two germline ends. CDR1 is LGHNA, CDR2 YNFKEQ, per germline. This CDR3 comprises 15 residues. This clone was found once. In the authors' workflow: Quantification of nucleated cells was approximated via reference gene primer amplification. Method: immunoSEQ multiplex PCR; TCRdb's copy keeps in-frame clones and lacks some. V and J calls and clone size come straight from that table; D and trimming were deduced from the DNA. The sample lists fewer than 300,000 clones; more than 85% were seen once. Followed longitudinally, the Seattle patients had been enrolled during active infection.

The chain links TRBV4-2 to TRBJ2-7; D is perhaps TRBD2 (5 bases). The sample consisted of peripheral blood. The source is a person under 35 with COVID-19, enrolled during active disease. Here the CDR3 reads CASSQDGAEVYEQYF. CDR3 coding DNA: TGTGCCAGCAGCCAAGATGGAGCGGAGGTCTACGAGCAGTACTTC.